This T cell receptor (beta chain) was observed in a study of T-cell memory formation after mild COVID-19. Study results and limitations: Pre-infection memory showed some responding clones, and this suggested that cross-reactive memory joined.

Trimming at V came to 4 bases and at J to 3 bases, leaving 10 bases not matched to a gene. The CDR3 runs to 16 residues. TCRdb re-derived calls from the 5' RACE reads in MiXCR, one entry per CDR3 protein. The sample consists of roughly 500,000 distinct CDR3 sequences, roughly 20% of them appearing once. This clonotype was observed a few times. Its antigen is not known. Sequenced: PBMCs or a T cell subset sorted from them (not recorded which). This clonotype originated in an adult woman who had mild COVID-19 (a few samples of this study predate the infection). Cell type and time point are not known. The chain combines TRBV12-3 or TRBV12-4 with TRBJ2-7; TRBD1 aligns across 9 bases. The CDR3 nucleotides read TGTGCCAGCAGTTCCCTCCGGGACAGGGTCGGCTACGAGCAGTACTTC. Protein product: CASSSLRDRVGYEQYF.